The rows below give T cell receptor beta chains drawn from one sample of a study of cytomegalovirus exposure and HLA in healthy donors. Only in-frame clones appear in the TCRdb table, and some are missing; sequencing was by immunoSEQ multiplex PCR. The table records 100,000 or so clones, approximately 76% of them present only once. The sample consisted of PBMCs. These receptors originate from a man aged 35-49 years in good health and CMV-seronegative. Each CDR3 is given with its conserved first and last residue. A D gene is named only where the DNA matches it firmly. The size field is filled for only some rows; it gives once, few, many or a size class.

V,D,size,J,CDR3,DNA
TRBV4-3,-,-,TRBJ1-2,CASSQGTNYGYTF,TGCGCCAGCAGCCAAGGTACTAACTATGGCTACACCTTC
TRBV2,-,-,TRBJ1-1,CASNRERNTEAFF,TGTGCCAGCAACCGGGAGAGGAACACTGAAGCTTTCTTT
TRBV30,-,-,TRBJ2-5,CAWSVSSEVQYF,TGTGCCTGGAGTGTAAGTAGCGAGGTCCAGTACTTC
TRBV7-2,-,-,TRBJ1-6,CASSLSVGRLHF,TGTGCCAGCAGCCTTAGTGTGGGGAGGCTCCACTTT
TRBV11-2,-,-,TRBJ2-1,CAKIKGLGDNEQFF,TGTGCCAAGATAAAGGGACTCGGTGACAATGAGCAGTTCTTC
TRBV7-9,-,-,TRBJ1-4,CASSTYGPGEKLFF,TGTGCCAGCAGCACTTATGGGCCAGGGGAGAAACTGTTTTTT
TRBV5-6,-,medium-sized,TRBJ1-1,CASSLVGAGTEAFF,TGTGCCAGCAGCTTGGTTGGAGCGGGCACTGAAGCTTTCTTT
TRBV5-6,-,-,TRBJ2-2,CASSYGLPPGELFF,TGTGCCAGCAGCTACGGACTACCCCCCGGGGAGCTGTTTTTT
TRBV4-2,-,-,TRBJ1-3,CASSQGRGTGNTIYF,TGTGCCAGCAGCCAAGGAAGGGGGACTGGAAACACCATATATTTT
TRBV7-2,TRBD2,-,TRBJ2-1,CASRRSGGALNEQFF,TGTGCCAGCAGGCGTAGCGGGGGGGCCTTGAATGAGCAGTTCTTC
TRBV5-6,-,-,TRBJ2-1,CASSQGRSSSYNEQFF,TGTGCCAGCAGCCAAGGGAGGTCCAGCTCCTACAATGAGCAGTTCTTC
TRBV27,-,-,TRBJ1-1,CASGLNQGNTEAFF,TGTGCCAGCGGCTTAAACCAGGGAAACACTGAAGCTTTCTTT
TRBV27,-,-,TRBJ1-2,CASSLSAEGPNYGYTF,TGTGCCAGCAGTTTATCGGCGGAGGGCCCTAACTATGGCTACACCTTC
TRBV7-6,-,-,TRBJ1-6,CASSPRTEGGSPLHF,TGTGCCAGCAGCCCCAGGACAGAGGGCGGTTCACCCCTCCACTTT
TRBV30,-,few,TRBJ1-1,CAWSSTGTEAFF,TGTGCCTGGAGTTCCACCGGGACTGAAGCTTTCTTT
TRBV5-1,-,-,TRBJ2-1,CASRRGWVDPYNEQFF,TGCGCCAGCCGACGGGGATGGGTTGATCCCTACAATGAGCAGTTCTTC
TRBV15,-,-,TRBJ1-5,CATSGREWGQPQHF,TGTGCCACCAGCGGGCGGGAGTGGGGTCAGCCCCAGCATTTT